These 21 T cell receptor beta chains share one sample of origin, sequenced in a study of T cell responses to AZD1222 COVID-19 vaccine. Clones were read by immunoSEQ multiplex PCR, and TCRdb kept only the in-frame ones, dropping some. The sample consists of some 120,000 clones, approximately 85% of them appearing once. The source was peripheral blood, collected on day 0 of AZD1222 vaccination. The receptors were sampled from an adult in good health.

The chain uses TRBV6-6 and TRBJ2-1; 8 bases are a match to TRBD1. This CDR3 spans 14 amino acids. The V gene's germline CDR1 is MNHNY and CDR2 SVGAGI (reference sequence). After removal of 7 bases from V and 6 bases from J, the junction contained 8 bases not matched to a gene. The CDR3 nucleotides read TGTGCCAGCATGGGGGACAGGAGGCGCAATGAGCAGTTCTTC. Protein product: CASMGDRRRNEQFF.

This CDR3 is CASSSNRGLGGYTF. In nucleotides, the CDR3 is TGTGCCAGCAGTTCAAACAGGGGGCTCGGGGGCTACACCTTC. J is TRBJ1-2 and V is TRBV27; 9 bases agree with TRBD1. CDR1 is MNHEY, CDR2 SMNVEV, per germline (reference sequence). The V and J ends lost 4 bases and 8 bases, in that order; junction bases with no gene match: 8. The CDR3 covers 14 residues.

The rearrangement links TRBV27 to TRBJ2-2, with 7 bases fitting TRBD2. Germline CDR1 reads MNHEY; CDR2 reads SMNVEV (reference sequence). This CDR3 comprises 14 residues. J lost 5 bases, V lost 7 bases, and 7 bases had no gene match. The CDR3 protein is CASTSWGGTGELFF. CDR3 DNA: TGTGCCAGCACGAGCTGGGGGGGGACCGGGGAGCTGTTTTTT.

This chain uses TRBV11-1 with TRBJ2-5; 11 bases are a match to TRBD2. The ends lost 5 bases at V and 5 bases at J; junction bases unmatched: 4. Germline CDR1 reads SGHAT; CDR2 reads FQDESV (reference sequence). CDR3 length: 14 residues. This CDR3 is CASSPLAGVETQYF. The CDR3 DNA reads TGTGCCAGCAGCCCACTAGCGGGGGTGGAGACCCAGTACTTC.

This sequence joins TRBV27 and TRBJ1-1; D gene ambiguous. This CDR3 has 11 residues. V lost 2 bases to trimming and J lost 7 bases, with 5 bases between them. In germline, CDR1 is MNHEY, CDR2 SMNVEV (reference sequence). The CDR3, as DNA: TGTGCCAGCAGTTTAGGAGGTGAAGCTTTCTTT. Translation gives CASSLGGEAFF.

V is TRBV18 and J is TRBJ1-6; D remains unclear. Looked up from germline, CDR1 is KGHSH and CDR2 is LQKENI. V lost 1 base and J 0 bases, leaving 7 bases between the germline ends. This CDR3 is built from 16 residues. The CDR3 sequence: CASSPLKGSYNSPLHF. CDR3 nucleotide sequence: TGTGCCAGCTCACCACTGAAAGGCTCCTATAATTCACCCCTCCACTTT.

The rearrangement uses TRBV7-2 and TRBJ2-2; D ambiguous. CDR1 and CDR2 (germline): SGHTA, FQGNSA. V was pared by 1 base and J by 6 bases, with 9 bases between. The CDR3 totals 14 residues. The CDR3 region is CASSLGDAAGELFF. Written as DNA, the CDR3 is TGTGCCAGCAGCTTAGGTGACGCGGCCGGGGAGCTGTTTTTT.

This chain uses TRBV5-8 with TRBJ2-7, with a possible D match to TRBD2 (6 bases). The CDR3 extends over 16 amino acids. The germline V gene encodes CDR1 SGHTS and CDR2 YDEGEE. The V and J ends lost 1 base and 5 bases respectively, with 19 bases between them. The CDR3 DNA reads TGTGCCAGCAGCTTGTATAGAGCGGGCTTTGAGGACGAGCAGTACTTC. Translating gives CASSLYRAGFEDEQYF.

This clone was picked up a small number of times. V gene TRBV19 combines with J gene TRBJ1-2; D is possibly TRBD1 (6 bases). CDR1 is LNHDA and CDR2 is SQIVND in the germline V gene (reference sequence). The CDR3 has 12 amino acids. V lost 7 bases and J lost 7, with 13 bases in between. CDR3 sequence: CASKPRQAGYTF. The DNA of the CDR3 is TGTGCCAGTAAACCTAGACAGGCTGGCTACACCTTC.

V usage is TRBV18 and J usage is TRBJ1-2; D is unclear. Trimming cost V 3 bases and J 0 bases, with 8 bases left between them. The germline V gene encodes CDR1 KGHSH and CDR2 LQKENI. This CDR3 has 14 amino acids. As DNA, the CDR3 is TGTGCCAGCTCACCTAACCAGGCTAACTATGGCTACACCTTC. It encodes CASSPNQANYGYTF.

The chain recombines TRBV7-9 with TRBJ2-7, with 8 bases identical to TRBD2. Germline values: CDR1 SEHNR, CDR2 FQNEAQ (reference sequence). V lost 6 bases and J lost 1; bases outside the gene matches: 8. This CDR3 is 15 amino acids long. CDR3 residues: CASSPSGTRSYEQYF. The CDR3 bases are TGTGCCAGCAGTCCTTCCGGGACTAGATCCTACGAGCAGTACTTC.

This chain connects TRBV28 to TRBJ2-2; weak D call: TRBD2 (6 bases). V gave up 3 bases and J gave up 0 bases, with 11 bases separating them. CDR1 is MDHEN and CDR2 is SYDVKM in the germline V gene. CDR3 length: 16 amino acids. The CDR3 protein is CASSFRGTANTGELFF. The CDR3 region has the DNA TGTGCCAGCAGTTTCCGGGGGACGGCGAACACCGGGGAGCTGTTTTTT.

This clone was counted once. V usage is TRBV2 and J usage is TRBJ2-2, with TRBD2 matching 9 bases. The germline gives CDR1 SNHLY, CDR2 FYNNEI. The CDR3 contains 16 residues. The J segment lost 2 bases and the V segment lost 4 bases, leaving 5 bases of the junction unmatched. CDR3 in DNA: TGTGCCAGCAGTGCCCAGCGGGGGGCCAACACCGGGGAGCTGTTTTTT. Protein: CASSAQRGANTGELFF.

The chain carries TRBV7-3 and TRBJ2-7; D may be TRBD1 (5 bases). Trimming shortened V by 5 bases and J by 1 base, and 9 bases separated the two germline ends. Germline V gene data show CDR1 as SGHTA and CDR2 as FQGTGA. This CDR3 has 13 residues. This chain's CDR3 is CASSPPGSYEQYF. DNA of the CDR3: TGTGCCAGCAGCCCCCCAGGGTCCTACGAGCAGTACTTC.

The chain employs TRBV7-2 and TRBJ2-3; the match to TRBD2 covers 7 bases. The CDR3 runs to 15 residues. Germline CDR1 is SGHTA and CDR2 is FQGNSA. V dropped 1 base and J dropped 2; count of bases not matched to a gene: 3. CDR3 region: CASSLGAGDTDTQYF. The CDR3 DNA reads TGTGCCAGCAGCTTAGGGGCGGGGGACACAGATACGCAGTATTTT.

The CDR3 coding sequence is TGTGCCAGCAGTTACCCAGGGGGCGGGCAGTACTTC. It specifies CASSYPGGGQYF. The chain couples TRBV12-3 or TRBV12-4 to TRBJ2-7, with 8 bases matching TRBD1. The CDR3 is 12 residues long. Germline trimming cut 4 bases from V and 9 bases from J; bases unmatched to any gene: 5.

This chain uses TRBV5-6 with TRBJ2-4; 9 bases are shared with TRBD1. The CDR3 has 14 amino acids. After removal of 4 bases from V and 8 bases from J, the junction contained 7 bases not matched to a gene. Germline V lookup: CDR1 SGHDT, CDR2 YYEEEE. CDR3 in amino acids: CASSQTGGIDIQYF. The CDR3, as DNA: TGTGCCAGCAGCCAGACAGGGGGGATAGACATTCAGTACTTC.

The V and J genes are TRBV7-2 and TRBJ2-7, with D uncertain. Germline CDR1 is SGHTA and CDR2 is FQGNSA. This CDR3 region has 12 residues. V lost 1 base, J lost 12 bases, and 13 bases lay in between. CDR3 amino acids: CASSLVALEPYF. In DNA form, the CDR3 reads TGTGCCAGCAGCTTAGTCGCCTTAGAACCGTACTTC.

The chain couples TRBV5-1 to TRBJ1-3; TRBD1 agrees at 8 bases. The J segment lost 14 bases and the V segment lost 4 bases, leaving 11 bases of the junction unmatched. CDR1 and CDR2 from the germline V gene are SGHRS and YFSETQ. The CDR3 has 13 amino acids. The CDR3 loop reads CASSAPDRAKLYF. The CDR3 DNA sequence: TGCGCCAGCAGCGCTCCGGACAGGGCGAAATTATATTTT.

The rearrangement links TRBV27 to TRBJ1-4; no firm D call. V lost 1 base and J 6 bases, leaving 9 bases between the germline ends. The CDR3 loop spans 14 amino acids. CDR1 MNHEY and CDR2 SMNVEV come from the germline V gene (reference sequence). CDR3 region: CASSLFGADEKLFF. In DNA form, the CDR3 reads TGTGCCAGCAGTTTATTCGGTGCGGATGAAAAACTGTTTTTT.

The chain combines TRBV19 with TRBJ2-7; D is unclear. In germline, CDR1 is LNHDA, CDR2 SQIVND (reference sequence). V lost 3 bases, J lost 5 bases, and 8 bases lay in between. The CDR3 extends over 12 amino acids. As DNA, the CDR3 is TGTGCCAGTAGTATGACTGGTAACGAGCAGTACTTC. It encodes CASSMTGNEQYF.